A selection of T cell receptor beta chains follows, all from one sample in a study of blood T cell repertoires in COVID-19. Repertoires were generated with immunoSEQ multiplex PCR, while TCRdb's copy carries only in-frame clones and drops some. The sample lists over 200,000 clones, about nine tenths seen once, with 10% in the top ten. Sequencing input: PBMCs or T cells enriched from blood (not recorded which). The receptors stem from a man aged 18 to 30 with acute COVID-19. Both conserved end residues are part of each CDR3. D genes are given only for firm matches.

CDR3 protein	V gene	J gene	D gene
CASSLGRSSGNTIYF	TRBV9	TRBJ1-3	NA
CAWAVTGRVYEQFF	TRBV30	TRBJ2-1	NA
CASSLTDRSVYGLGYTF	TRBV28	TRBJ1-2	TRBD1
CAWTLISGTEAFF	TRBV30	TRBJ1-1	NA
CAISEAEGVAQPQHF	TRBV10-3	TRBJ1-5	NA
CASSGVSYNEQFF	TRBV10-2	TRBJ2-1	NA
CASSQDLGQGEETQYF	TRBV4-1	TRBJ2-5	TRBD1
CASAGGRDTQYF	TRBV28	TRBJ2-3	TRBD1
CASSPDSNYEQYF	TRBV18	TRBJ2-7	NA
CASSLAGGRNGNTIYF	TRBV7-2	TRBJ1-3	NA
CASSGRTGLISPPYF	TRBV5-6	TRBJ2-7	TRBD1
CASSQGALTSTDTQYF	TRBV4-2	TRBJ2-3	NA
CASSIDHDRGGYGYTF	TRBV19	TRBJ1-2	TRBD1
CASSQERTGGAYEQYF	TRBV4-1	TRBJ2-7	TRBD1
CASSYSGTARGYTF	TRBV6-5	TRBJ1-2	TRBD1
CASSLGQGGTEAFF	TRBV28	TRBJ1-1	TRBD1
CASSSGNGHSPLHF	TRBV5-1	TRBJ1-6	NA
CASSYGAEATYEQYF	TRBV6-5	TRBJ2-7	NA
CASSPDGFSGTGGVEQYF	TRBV4-1	TRBJ2-7	TRBD1
CASSAAGLYEQYF	TRBV2	TRBJ2-7	TRBD2
CASSQDREERYEQYF	TRBV4-1	TRBJ2-7	NA
CASSTKGGYEQYF	TRBV12-3/TRBV12-4	TRBJ2-7	NA
CAWSRKGLFNQPQHF	TRBV30	TRBJ1-5	NA
CASSTRHRTSGRSGEQYF	TRBV5-8	TRBJ2-7	TRBD2
CSVESGDLRGAGEQFF	TRBV29-1	TRBJ2-1	NA
CASSQDPARRGTGELFF	TRBV4-3	TRBJ2-2	NA
CASSPTRGASYNEQFF	TRBV18	TRBJ2-1	TRBD2
CATSESDRGPLYGYTF	TRBV24-1	TRBJ1-2	TRBD1
CASSLDRGLSTNEKLFF	TRBV7-8	TRBJ1-4	TRBD1
CASSYSAQGISYEQYF	TRBV6-5	TRBJ2-7	NA
CASSYGRGTEAFF	TRBV6-5	TRBJ1-1	NA
CASSLGEIDNEQFF	TRBV7-3	TRBJ2-1	NA
CASSFQWGEGSNEQFF	TRBV28	TRBJ2-1	NA
CASSFSQRERADTQYF	TRBV5-1	TRBJ2-3	TRBD2
CASSPGQGAAYGYTF	TRBV19	TRBJ1-2	TRBD1
CASSPEGVWNTEAFF	TRBV2	TRBJ1-1	NA
CSVEAPEDSELFF	TRBV29-1	TRBJ2-2	NA
CASSDGGGYTF	TRBV25-1	TRBJ1-2	NA
CASSHRSNTGELFF	TRBV2	TRBJ2-2	NA
CASSPAGRNSPLHF	TRBV18	TRBJ1-6	NA
CASSQGGAQSYEQYF	TRBV3-1/TRBV3-2	TRBJ2-7	NA
CASSPTLPSSGANVLTF	TRBV18	TRBJ2-6	NA
CASSEWAGVGNEQFF	TRBV25-1	TRBJ2-1	TRBD2
CASNRLAGTTGELFF	TRBV9	TRBJ2-2	TRBD2
CASSLPTGNGKQYF	TRBV28	TRBJ2-7	NA
CASSPDGGTDTQYF	TRBV7-6	TRBJ2-3	NA
CASSSAGTGSDEQYF	TRBV28	TRBJ2-7	TRBD1
CASSQEGPGQTSGNTIYF	TRBV4-3	TRBJ1-3	TRBD1
CASSQGPGGAETQYF	TRBV4-1	TRBJ2-5	TRBD1
CASSQTGGNQPQHF	TRBV3-1/TRBV3-2	TRBJ1-5	NA